The 22 T cell receptor beta chains given below trace back to one sample, sequenced in a study of T cell changes during pregnancy in multiple sclerosis. This table comes from immunoSEQ multiplex PCR, and its TCRdb copy is limited to in-frame clones, with some not included. Of around 35,000 clones detected, approximately 92% appear once; the ten largest clones hold around 1.3%. Material for sequencing was PBMCs (not recorded whether the cells were cultured). These receptors were obtained from a female donor with multiple sclerosis, enrolled in a pregnancy study.

The chain joins TRBV2 to TRBJ2-5; 11 bases map to TRBD2. V gave up 1 base and J gave up 4 bases; unmatched junction bases: 5. CDR3 length: 16 residues. Germline-derived CDR1 and CDR2 are SNHLY and FYNNEI. CDR3 coding DNA: TGTGCCAGCAGTGAAGTAGCGGGAGGGCCTGGAGAGACCCAGTACTTC. As protein: CASSEVAGGPGETQYF.

This clone is labeled medium-sized. The rearrangement uses TRBV28 and TRBJ1-5; 9 bases fit TRBD1. Germline CDR1 and CDR2: MDHEN and SYDVKM. V was clipped by 6 bases and J by 6 bases; unmatched bases: 12. The CDR3 contains 16 residues. This CDR3 reads CASRLTGTGHRQPQHF. CDR3 sequence (DNA): TGTGCCAGCAGACTAACCGGGACAGGGCATCGTCAGCCCCAGCATTTT. Complete variable domain (other parts from reference TRBV28 and TRBJ1-5): DVKVTQSSRYLVKRTGEKVFLECVQDMDHENMFWYRQDPGLGLRLIYFSYDVKMKEKGDIPEGYSVSREKKERFSLILESASTNQTSMYLCASRLTGTGHRQPQHFGDGTRLSIL.

This CDR3 reads CASSPTGLAYTDTQYF. DNA of the CDR3: TGTGCCAGCTCACCAACGGGACTAGCGTACACAGATACGCAGTATTTT. This chain uses TRBV18 with TRBJ2-3; 10 bases match TRBD2. This CDR3 has 16 amino acids. Unmatched junction bases numbered 4, after V lost 2 bases and J lost 2 bases. From germline, CDR1 is KGHSH and CDR2 LQKENI.

This chain connects TRBV5-4 to TRBJ2-1; tentative D call: TRBD1 (6 bases). Germline V CDR1 and CDR2: SGHNT, YYREEE (reference sequence). This CDR3 comprises 13 residues. The V end lost 6 bases, the J end lost 11 bases, and 18 bases lay between the germline ends. CDR3 coding DNA: TGTGCCAGCACCCTCCCAGGGGCACTTAAGCAGTTCTTC. The encoded protein is CASTLPGALKQFF.

The genes are TRBV5-1 and TRBJ2-1; TRBD2 matches 11 bases. Germline CDR1 and CDR2: SGHRS and YFSETQ. CDR3 length: 15 amino acids. The junction had 2 bases not matched to a gene; V was cut back by 2 bases and J by 4 bases. The CDR3 DNA sequence: TGCGCCAGCAGCTTTGGGACTAGCGGATACAATGAGCAGTTCTTC. It specifies CASSFGTSGYNEQFF.

The table lists this clone with a few counts. The chain recombines TRBV4-3 with TRBJ2-3; 7 positions match TRBD2. The CDR3 totals 18 residues. V lost 0 bases and J lost 0; bases outside the gene matches: 9. Germline CDR1 is LGHNA and CDR2 is YSLEER. CDR3: CASSQDPPSGPSTDTQYF. The DNA for the CDR3 is TGCGCCAGCAGCCAAGATCCACCTAGCGGTCCTAGCACAGATACGCAGTATTTT.

The rearrangement links TRBV30 to TRBJ2-7; 7 nucleotides match TRBD1. Per the germline V gene, CDR1 is GTSNPN and CDR2 is SVGIG (reference sequence). V dropped 7 bases and J dropped 0; count of bases not matched to a gene: 6. The CDR3 totals 13 residues. The CDR3 coding sequence is TGTGCCTCAGTGGACAGGTACTCCTACGAGCAGTACTTC. Protein product: CASVDRYSYEQYF.

The sample holds one count of this clone. As DNA, the CDR3 is TGTGCCAGCTCACGCACTAGCGGGGGGCCCTACGGCTCTTTACGGAACACAGATACGCAGTATTTT. Residues: CASSRTSGGPYGSLRNTDTQYF. This chain links TRBV18 with TRBJ2-3; TRBD2 matches 12 bases. The CDR3 is made up of 22 amino acids. V trimming: 4 bases; J trimming: 2 bases; junction bases outside the gene matches: 22. The germline V gene has CDR1 KGHSH and CDR2 LQKENI.

The V gene is TRBV7-6, the J gene TRBJ2-3, with D perhaps TRBD2 (5 bases). V shed 5 bases and J shed 2 bases, with 8 bases lying between them. This CDR3 contains 13 residues. CDR1 is SGHVS, CDR2 FNYEAQ, per germline. This CDR3 is CASSAGLTDTQYF. Here the CDR3 DNA reads TGTGCCAGCAGCGCCGGACTCACAGATACGCAGTATTTT.

As for this clone: Compared with germline, one end of the junction differs, possibly owing to a read error. This sequence joins TRBV30 and TRBJ1-2; 8 nucleotides line up with TRBD1. The CDR3 contains 15 residues. From germline, CDR1 is GTSNPN and CDR2 SVGIG (reference sequence). The CDR3 nucleotides are TGTGCCCGGAGTGTACCAGACAGGGGAAGCTATGGCTACACCTTC. Protein: CARSVPDRGSYGYTF.

This sequence joins TRBV13 and TRBJ1-1; D call uncertain. The germline CDR1 and CDR2 sequences are PRHDT and FYEKMQ (reference sequence). The CDR3 runs to 14 residues. Deletions cut 3 bases from V and 0 bases from J, with 8 bases between. The CDR3 DNA follows: TGTGCCAGCAGCTTCCTCGGACTGAACACTGAAGCTTTCTTT. Protein: CASSFLGLNTEAFF.

The V call is TRBV6-6, the J call TRBJ2-7, with TRBD2 identical over 9 bases. Germline V gene sequence: CDR1 MNHNY, CDR2 SVGAGI (reference sequence). This CDR3 is built from 15 residues. V was pared by 6 bases and J by 6 bases, with 12 bases of the junction left unmatched. CDR3 loop: CASRGSLGLAFEQYF. DNA for the CDR3: TGTGCCAGCAGGGGGTCCTTAGGACTAGCGTTCGAGCAGTACTTC.

V usage is TRBV5-6 and J usage is TRBJ1-1, with D hard to call. Germline V gene lookup returns CDR1 SGHDT and CDR2 YYEEEE. V was cut by 0 bases and J by 2 bases, with 11 bases left in between. The CDR3 is 15 amino acids. CDR3 residues: CASSLALRTNTEAFF. As DNA, the CDR3 is TGTGCCAGCAGCTTGGCGTTAAGGACTAACACTGAAGCTTTCTTT.

The chain joins TRBV19 to TRBJ2-2; TRBD1 matches at 10 bases. Germline values: CDR1 LNHDA, CDR2 SQIVND (reference sequence). After removal of 9 bases from V and 5 bases from J, the junction contained 6 bases not matched to a gene. The CDR3 has 14 amino acids. CDR3: CASTGTGVTGELFF. CDR3 nucleotide sequence: TGTGCCAGCACGGGGACAGGGGTTACCGGGGAGCTGTTTTTT. The entire variable domain, with the rest obtained from reference TRBV19 and TRBJ2-2, is as follows: DGGITQSPKYLFRKEGQNVTLSCEQNLNHDAMYWYRQDPGQGLRLIYYSQIVNDFQKGDIAEGYSVSREKKESFPLTVTSAQKNPTAFYLCASTGTGVTGELFFGEGSRLTVL.

V is TRBV5-1 and J is TRBJ1-1; D is ambiguous. The germline V and J ends were trimmed by 4 bases and 2 bases, with 15 bases remaining between them. The CDR3 runs to 15 residues. Looked up from germline, CDR1 is SGHRS and CDR2 is YFSETQ. The CDR3 sequence is CASSAMGALNTEAFF. In nucleotides, the CDR3 is TGCGCCAGCAGCGCGATGGGAGCTCTCAACACTGAAGCTTTCTTT.

This chain links TRBV2 with TRBJ1-4, with 11 bases fitting TRBD1. The CDR3 has 15 amino acids. V lost 6 bases, J lost 7 bases, and 7 bases stayed unmatched. CDR1 and CDR2 from the germline V gene are SNHLY and FYNNEI. CDR3 nucleotide sequence: TGTGCCAGCAGGGACAGGGGGCTTTCGGGTGAAAAACTGTTTTTT. Translation gives CASRDRGLSGEKLFF.

The gene calls are TRBV19 and TRBJ2-7; D is possibly TRBD1 or TRBD2 (5 bases each). The V end was cut by 3 bases, the J end by 1 base, with 10 bases between. Per the germline V gene, CDR1 is LNHDA and CDR2 is SQIVND (reference sequence). CDR3 length: 14 amino acids. The CDR3 here is CASSIGTESYEQYF. The CDR3, as DNA: TGTGCCAGTAGTATCGGGACGGAGTCCTACGAGCAGTACTTC.

DNA for the CDR3: TGCGCCAGCAGCCACCCTACAGGGGGGAGAAACACCATATATTTT. Translated, it gives CASSHPTGGRNTIYF. The chain couples TRBV4-3 to TRBJ1-3, with 8 bases aligning to TRBD1. Germline V gene data show CDR1 as LGHNA and CDR2 as YSLEER. V was pared by 3 bases and J by 5 bases, with 6 bases of the junction left unmatched. CDR3 size: 15 residues.

CDR3 region: CASSQEGGLAAYNEQFF. For the CDR3, the DNA is TGCGCCAGCAGCCAAGAAGGGGGACTAGCGGCCTACAATGAGCAGTTCTTC. V and J are TRBV4-1 and TRBJ2-1; 11 positions agree with TRBD2. This CDR3 comprises 17 residues. J was trimmed by 2 bases and V by 0 bases; bases with no gene match: 3. Germline CDR1 MGHRA, CDR2 YSYEKL.

V and J are TRBV5-1 and TRBJ2-2; D call uncertain. The germline V gene encodes CDR1 SGHRS and CDR2 YFSETQ. CDR3 length: 15 residues. V lost 6 bases and J 7 bases, leaving 19 bases between the germline ends. CDR3 loop: CASNRTPGPGGELFF. The CDR3 DNA is TGCGCCAGCAATAGGACCCCTGGGCCCGGCGGGGAGCTGTTTTTT.

The chain recombines TRBV6-5 with TRBJ2-3; D perhaps matches TRBD2 (6 bases). Between the trimmed V and J ends, which lost 6 bases and 5 bases, there was a span of 15 bases. From germline, CDR1 is MNHEY and CDR2 SVGAGI. The CDR3 consists of 14 residues. For the CDR3, the DNA is TGTGCCAGCAGCCCCGACGGGAGCTTAGATACGCAGTATTTT. This sequence encodes CASSPDGSLDTQYF.

The J gene is TRBJ1-1, the V gene TRBV11-2; perhaps TRBD1 as D (5 bases). Germline CDR1 is SGHAT and CDR2 is FQNNGV. This CDR3 comprises 14 residues. V was shortened by 1 base and J by 1 base, with 7 bases between the two germline ends. The CDR3 sequence: CASSLAQENTEAFF. CDR3 sequence (DNA): TGTGCCAGCAGCTTAGCACAGGAGAACACTGAAGCTTTCTTT.